These 4 T cell receptor beta chains share one sample of origin, sequenced in a study of cytomegalovirus exposure and HLA in healthy donors. TCRdb's copy holds only in-frame clones and misses some; the assay was immunoSEQ multiplex PCR. This sample has approximately 65,000 clones, with over 95% found just once. Specimen: PBMCs. Source of these receptors: a man between 18 and 29 years old in good health and CMV-seronegative.

The chain is built from TRBV6-6 and TRBJ1-1; TRBD1 matches 8 bases. This CDR3 spans 16 amino acids. The V gene's germline CDR1 is MNHNY and CDR2 SVGAGI (reference sequence). With 5 bases clipped from V and 11 bases from J, the junction kept 19 bases outside the gene matches. The CDR3 spells CASSPTQAGTGGDAFF. The CDR3 nucleotides are TGTGCCAGCAGTCCTACCCAAGCCGGGACAGGAGGGGATGCTTTCTTT.

The chain employs TRBV5-6 and TRBJ1-2; D is unclear. Trimming removed 4 bases at V and 2 bases at J, with 15 bases between. The CDR3 extends over 15 amino acids. Germline V gene data show CDR1 as SGHDT and CDR2 as YYEEEE. Written as DNA, the CDR3 is TGTGCCAGCAGCAATCCAGAGGGAAGCAACTATGGCTACACCTTC. Its translation: CASSNPEGSNYGYTF.

The gene calls are TRBV27 and TRBJ1-1, with D possibly being TRBD1 (5 bases). Per germline, CDR1 MNHEY and CDR2 SMNVEV (reference sequence). CDR3 length: 14 amino acids. V was shortened by 6 bases and J by 1 base, with 12 bases between the two germline ends. Here the CDR3 reads CASRSAGGNTEAFF. The CDR3 nucleotides read TGTGCCAGCAGATCGGCCGGGGGGAACACTGAAGCTTTCTTT.

CDR3 sequence: CASSEALRGWPQHF. The CDR3, as DNA: TGTGCCAGCAGTGAAGCGCTTCGGGGGTGGCCTCAGCATTTT. This chain uses TRBV6-1 with TRBJ1-5, with D perhaps matching TRBD1 (5 bases). Germline values: CDR1 MNHNS, CDR2 SASEGT. V lost 0 bases and J lost 13, with 16 bases in between. There are 14 residues in the CDR3.